This T cell receptor (beta chain) was retrieved from a study of cytomegalovirus exposure and HLA in healthy donors (dated by TCRdb to about 2017). Regarding the complete study: In an earlier analysis of 587 of the donors, under 300 Gb of sequence data and approximately 100 million unique TCR beta sequences from some 170 million T cells were reported. HLA typing included class I and class II loci at four-digit resolution. The genetic ancestry cluster associated with self-reported Caucasian donors included 80% to 90% of the roughly 410 genotyped donors. Along with the roughly 670-subject first cohort, a separate validation cohort of over 90 different subjects was used. The number of typed donors differed by locus: about 620-640 for A, B, C, DRB1 and DQB1; approximately 530 for DQA1; approximately 610 for DPA1; and about 450 for DPB1. The aim of the study was to test whether cataloging public T cell receptors could identify signatures of past pathogen exposure. Around 300 gigabases of sequencing data and approximately 85 million unique TCR sequences were included in an early release covering several hundred HLA-typed donors. A later genetic analysis used genome-wide SNP genotypes for about 60% of the roughly 670 donors, treating that subset as a discovery cohort. To decide whether each TCR beta V gene segment behaved as functional or pseudogenic, an earlier analysis of some 540 of the donors relied on high-throughput TCR beta sequencing. All discovery cohort repertoires had been generated using a single sequencing platform. In the later analysis, no new phenotypic data were used to find candidate immune exposures; instead, reliance was placed on TCR beta sequences and their occurrence across donors. Alongside the repertoire data, information on donor age, sex, ethnicity and CMV serostatus was compiled. The study profiled the T cell repertoires of hundreds of subjects by immunosequencing and related them to cytomegalovirus serostatus. A few DR-DQ haplotypes were treated as single units for association and clustering because of strong linkage in the cohort. A later analysis re-analyzed previously published TCR beta repertoires from roughly 630 donors and added high-resolution HLA genotyping to study TCR occurrence patterns. High-throughput TCR immunosequencing, statistical association of individual TCRs with disease status, and machine learning were combined to predict cytomegalovirus infection status. Among some 410 genotyped donors of the cohort, an average of roughly 230,000 unique TCR beta nucleotide sequences was sequenced per donor, of which approximately 18% were non-productive.

The cohort comprised fewer than 700 healthy bone marrow donors. At the time of sampling, every cohort member was nominally healthy, though immune exposures that went unrecorded were likely present. The donor was CMV seropositive and was included in the group of 289 seropositive cohort members. Each donor provided a peripheral blood sample, and peripheral blood mononuclear cells were used for TCR beta sequencing. The Qiagen DNeasy Blood Extraction Kit was used to extract genomic DNA from the blood cell samples. The method behind the library was the immunoSEQ multiplex PCR assay. For the multiplex PCR, a mixture combining 60 forward primers for TCR Vbeta segments and 13 reverse primers for TCR Jbeta segments was used. The CDR3 region of rearranged TCR beta genes was amplified from genomic DNA with a multiplex PCR assay. Amplified TCR beta libraries were sequenced as 87-base-pair reads on the Illumina HiSeq System. The authors' pipeline ran thus. In a later analysis, 70 million to 95 million unique TCR beta chains were counted across the roughly 610 repertoires, and roughly 11 million of these chains were shared by at least two donors. A nearest-neighbor algorithm error-corrected the raw reads and collapsed the reads into unique sequences, merging closely related sequences to remove PCR and sequencing errors. V, D and J gene segments were assigned by aligning CDR3 sequences to IMGT reference sequences. Each retained sequence needed at least a six-nucleotide match to both a V gene segment and a J gene segment. Rearrangements were called productive when the CDR3 lacked stop codons and stayed in frame with V and J; all others were non-productive. Following IMGT convention, CDR3 was defined as the stretch from the second conserved V-encoded cysteine to the conserved J-encoded phenylalanine. The earlier analysis of fewer than 700 of the donors excluded sequences that lacked an unambiguous match to a single V gene segment. In an earlier analysis of some 590 of the donors, a V segment was called functional when productive rearrangements were above 56.7%, and segregating when the standard deviation between donors exceeded 5%. A statistical classification framework was built for diagnosing cytomegalovirus status from the catalog of TCR beta chain sequences. A later analysis assigned V and J genes by comparing TCR nucleotide sequences with IMGT/GENE-DB human TR gene sequences. In a later analysis, CDR3 sequences and most-parsimonious VDJ recombination scenarios were assigned using the TCRdist pipeline. In a later analysis, each TCR beta chain was defined by its CDR3 amino acid sequence together with its V-gene family, and reads without a unique V-gene family were excluded. As a way to deal with suspected cross-contamination and a sequencing artifact, a later analysis dropped hundreds of nucleotide sequences that were highly shared and had low generation probability. For each public chain, a later analysis derived a clonal expansion index from normalized ranks of inferred template counts within each repertoire. A later analysis computed generation probabilities with a VDJ recombination model fitted to out-of-frame rearrangements, and checked the results against IGoR. In a later analysis, TCR-TCR, TCR-HLA and TCR-CMV co-occurrence was scored with hypergeometric tests, and a repertoire-size bias correction was applied to TCR pairs. False discovery rates were estimated in a later analysis by permuting HLA or CMV assignments 20 times. In a later analysis, co-occurring TCRs were grouped with DBSCAN, and TCRdist sequence similarity was added when clustering was performed within HLA-allele-positive subsets. Repertoires with fewer than 30,000 or more than 120,000 public chains, plus five repertoires with anomalous nucleotide sharing, were excluded from co-occurrence clustering. Sourced from immuneACCESS, this table was stored by TCRdb with only in-frame sequences that have V and J called. A share of the clones is absent; for the studies checked, an unresolved V gene accounts for under half, and the remainder has no known explanation. For V, J and clone size, that table is used; D and trimming come from the DNA. The sample table holds about 270,000 clones, of which 80% to 90% were seen once. Clones ranked in the top ten supply about 4% of the sample.

On this clone itself: The specificity of this receptor is unknown. It has no much larger one-base neighbor in the sample; base qualities were not kept.

As encoded in the germline V gene, CDR1 is MNHEY while CDR2 is SVGAGI. Here V drops 2 bases and J drops 2 bases, and the junction holds 7 bases not matched to any gene. Reading from cysteine to phenylalanine, the CDR3 counts 16 amino acids. CDR3 DNA is the only sequence kept; it has 48 bases, read in frame from the first base. What the authors observed across the whole study: Presence/absence analyses assumed roughly uniform sequencing depth across donors, an assumption that may not hold. In a later analysis, the rate of TCR association differed among HLA loci, with DRB1 alleles having the most associated TCRs and HLA-C alleles having the fewest. The 87-base-pair reads could not distinguish some IMGT-functional V segments, including TRBV6-2 and TRBV6-3, so those segments were excluded. The study listed 164 TCR beta chains as associated with cytomegalovirus. In a later analysis, several top co-occurrence clusters were reported to appear linked to parvovirus B19, influenza, CMV and Epstein-Barr virus. For the cohort, immune exposure information was limited to CMV serostatus. A few of the identified cytomegalovirus-associated TCR beta chains were confirmed in vitro to be specific for cytomegalovirus antigens. Compared with equally common non-associated chains, HLA-associated TCR beta chains in a later analysis were more clonally expanded and had lower generation probabilities. A later genetic analysis associated a missense DCLRE1C variant with V-gene and J-gene trimming of TCR beta chains, and an independent cohort replicated the association. Approximately 18 rarely observed V segments, including chromosome 9 orphons, were excluded from the earlier analysis of a few hundred of the donors because counts were too low. A later analysis associated roughly 17,000 TCR beta sequences with specific HLA alleles at a false discovery rate of 0.05. In an earlier analysis of about 600 of the donors, most TCR beta V segments appeared in productive rearrangements about 90% or about 30% of the time, broadly matching IMGT annotations. In this cohort, only TCR beta chains were sequenced, and detectable features were limited by the absence of alpha or paired-chain data. Across donors, most TCR sequences were observed very rarely, whereas some public TCRs were present in many individuals. According to a later genetic analysis, donors in an Asian-associated ancestry cluster had fewer N-insertions in productive TCRs than the approximately 690-donor mean. Most CMV-associated TCR beta chains appeared to be HLA-restricted in a later analysis, and the HLA associations seemed to be driven largely by CMV exposure. Because some donors lacked HLA typing at each locus, the association tests relied only on the typed subset. Correlated functional status among segregating V segments might reflect linkage disequilibrium, but an unknown experimental factor could not be ruled out. The classifier was reported to diagnose cytomegalovirus status with high specificity and sensitivity in both the original cohort and the validation cohort. A further reported finding was that TCR beta sequences accurately predicted the HLA-A and HLA-B alleles for most subjects in the first cohort. A cluster of highly shared sequence variants was judged likely to be a technical artifact of the sequencing pipeline. Assigning TCR associations to individual alleles was difficult when HLA alleles, especially DR and DQ, strongly co-occurred. The authors suggested that the approach could potentially be extended to other disease states and immunological phenotypes.

The sequenced material came from PBMCs. This TCR derives from a man aged 40-49 years in good health and CMV-seropositive. The chain joins TRBV6-5 to TRBJ1-1; 8 bases in the junction line up with TRBD1. The DNA sequence is TGTGCCAGCAGTTACGGGCAGGGGGCAGTCAACACTGAAGCTTTCTTT. This encodes CASSYGQGAVNTEAFF.